This T cell receptor beta chain derives from a study of cytomegalovirus exposure and HLA in healthy donors. Study results and limitations: Cytomegalovirus-associated status was assigned to approximately 160 TCR beta chains. From TCR beta sequences, most subjects' HLA-A and HLA-B alleles were reportedly predicted accurately. With DRB1 most and HLA-C fewest, TCR association rates differed between HLA loci in a later analysis.

On this clone itself: Its specificity is unknown.

The PCR made use of 60 Vbeta and 13 Jbeta primers. Here immunoSEQ multiplex PCR was the method, and the copy in TCRdb shows in-frame clones only, minus some. The repertoire holds some 100,000 clones, with around 83% as singletons. The sequenced sample was PBMCs. The clonotype was recovered from a woman aged 18-29 years in good health and CMV-seronegative.

The chain's CDR3 is CATSSAPSYEQYF. The CDR3 nucleotides read TGTGCTACCTCTAGCGCCCCCTCCTACGAGCAGTACTTC. The rearrangement uses TRBV19 and TRBJ2-5, with D maybe TRBD2 (6 bases). The tail of the sequence fits TRBJ2-7 better, so the J call may be wrong. In germline, CDR1 is LNHDA, CDR2 SQIVND (reference sequence). This CDR3 contains 13 residues.